The 32 T cell receptor beta chains given below trace back to one sample, sequenced in a study of graft-versus-host responses after intestinal transplantation. These TCRs' antigens remain unknown. Sequencing was performed with immunoSEQ multiplex PCR; in TCRdb, only in-frame clones are kept and a portion is missing. The data show 90,000 to 120,000 clones, with about 90% seen just once and 0.9% held by the top ten. The material was unstimulated CD4+ T cells sorted from spleen or lymph node cells, obtained before intestinal transplant. The receptors come from a human donor who received an intestinal transplant.

The V call is TRBV5-4, the J call TRBJ2-1; D unresolved. This CDR3 spans 12 amino acids. Germline V gives CDR1 SGHNT, CDR2 YYREEE (reference sequence). The V end lost 0 bases, the J end lost 7 bases, and 5 bases lay between the germline ends. CDR3 protein: CASSLVSNEQFF. The CDR3 nucleotides are TGTGCCAGCAGCTTGGTTAGTAATGAGCAGTTCTTC.

The chain has TRBV2 and TRBJ2-3; D unclear. Trimming shortened V by 4 bases and J by 2 bases, and 10 bases separated the two germline ends. This CDR3 is 14 amino acids long. Germline V gene lookup returns CDR1 SNHLY and CDR2 FYNNEI. DNA for the CDR3: TGTGCCAGCAGTGCGGGTTTATCCACAGATACGCAGTATTTT. Translating gives CASSAGLSTDTQYF.

The rearrangement joins TRBV7-9 to TRBJ1-5; no reliable D call. The germline V gene encodes CDR1 SEHNR and CDR2 FQNEAQ (reference sequence). V gave up 5 bases and J gave up 0 bases, with 17 bases separating them. The CDR3 sequence is 17 residues long. CDR3 DNA: TGTGCCAGCAGCCCTAGTAAGGGAAAAGCTAGCAATCAGCCCCAGCATTTT. This codes for CASSPSKGKASNQPQHF. The full variable domain, with the rest looked up from reference TRBV7-9 and TRBJ1-5, is DTGVSQNPRHKITKRGQNVTFRCDPISEHNRLYWYRQTLGQGPEFLTYFQNEAQLEKSRLLSDRFSAERPKGSFSTLEIQRTEQGDSAMYLCASSPSKGKASNQPQHFGDGTRLSIL.

This chain connects TRBV4-3 to TRBJ2-1; 8 bases agree with TRBD1. CDR1 and CDR2 (germline): LGHNA, YSLEER. V trimming: 1 base; J trimming: 9 bases; junction bases outside the gene matches: 11. CDR3 length: 16 residues. The CDR3 sequence: CASSQGGGTGLTEQFF. Written as DNA, the CDR3 is TGCGCCAGCAGCCAAGGGGGCGGGACAGGACTTACTGAGCAGTTCTTC.

The gene calls are TRBV28 and TRBJ2-7, with D maybe TRBD1 (5 bases). V was clipped by 7 bases and J by 3 bases, with 13 bases between them. From germline, CDR1 is MDHEN and CDR2 SYDVKM. The CDR3 length is 13 residues. The CDR3 spells CASIKEGVYEQYF. In DNA, the CDR3 is TGTGCCAGCATCAAGGAAGGGGTCTACGAGCAGTACTTC.

V usage is TRBV5-6 and J usage is TRBJ1-2, with D unclear. V was pared by 0 bases and J by 1 base, with 4 bases between. CDR3 length equals 13 residues. The V gene's germline CDR1 is SGHDT and CDR2 YYEEEE. The DNA of the CDR3 is TGTGCCAGCAGCTTGGGACATAACTATGGCTACACCTTC. This translates into CASSLGHNYGYTF.

V gene TRBV10-3 combines with J gene TRBJ2-7, with D tentatively TRBD2 (6 bases). Germline V gene lookup returns CDR1 ENHRY and CDR2 SYGVKD. The CDR3 extends over 14 amino acids. The V end lost 4 bases, the J end lost 6 bases, and 16 bases lay between the germline ends. The CDR3 spells CAISGPGLSGEQYF. The CDR3 DNA follows: TGTGCCATCAGTGGCCCCGGGCTTAGCGGCGAGCAGTACTTC.

The V and J genes are TRBV7-3 and TRBJ2-1; 10 bases map to TRBD2. The CDR3 is made up of 16 amino acids. Per the germline V gene, CDR1 is SGHTA and CDR2 is FQGTGA. With 2 bases clipped from V and 4 bases from J, the junction kept 5 bases outside the gene matches. This CDR3 is CASSLSGTSEYNEQFF. The CDR3 nucleotides read TGTGCCAGCAGCTTATCCGGGACTAGCGAGTACAATGAGCAGTTCTTC.

This clone showed up just once. The junction departs from the called germline gene at one end, perhaps through a read error. The rearrangement uses TRBV2 and TRBJ2-1; D possibly corresponds to TRBD2 (5 bases). Germline V lookup: CDR1 SNHLY, CDR2 FYNNEI. This CDR3 region has 12 residues. CDR3 nucleotides: TGTGCCAGCAGTCAAGCGGCAACTGAGCAGTTCTTC. Translated: CASSQAATEQFF.

The chain is built from TRBV27 and TRBJ2-1; perhaps TRBD2 as D (6 bases). Trimming removed 4 bases at V and 0 bases at J, with 16 bases between. Germline assignment: CDR1 MNHEY and CDR2 SMNVEV (reference sequence). CDR3 length: 17 amino acids. The CDR3 DNA sequence: TGTGCCAGCAGTTCCGGGGGATGGGAGAGCTCCTACAATGAGCAGTTCTTC. The encoded protein is CASSSGGWESSYNEQFF.

This clone was seen a single time. The V call is TRBV27, the J call TRBJ1-2; 7 positions agree with TRBD1. Germline trimming cut 5 bases from V and 2 bases from J; bases unmatched to any gene: 8. Germline loops: CDR1 MNHEY, CDR2 SMNVEV (reference sequence). The CDR3 spans 15 residues. The CDR3 spells CASSKQGPLNYGYTF. For the CDR3, the DNA is TGTGCCAGCAGTAAACAGGGGCCCCTGAACTATGGCTACACCTTC.

The J gene is TRBJ1-5, the V gene TRBV27; possibly TRBD1 for D (5 bases). The CDR3 is 15 residues long. The V and J ends lost 11 bases and 5 bases respectively, with 22 bases between them. Per germline, CDR1 MNHEY and CDR2 SMNVEV (reference sequence). In DNA form, the CDR3 reads TGTGCCTTCCGGATCGGGGACCGCGGGGATCAGCCCCAGCATTTT. Its translation is CAFRIGDRGDQPQHF.

This clone was seen a single time. This sequence joins TRBV7-9 and TRBJ2-5; D unclear. With 5 bases removed from V and 2 bases from J, the gap between germline ends came to 3 bases. The CDR3 loop spans 11 amino acids. Germline V lookup: CDR1 SEHNR, CDR2 FQNEAQ (reference sequence). For the CDR3, the DNA is TGTGCCAGCAGCGCACAAGAGACCCAGTACTTC. This gives the protein CASSAQETQYF.

For the CDR3, the DNA is TGTGCCAGCAGCACCTGGACAGGGAGTCCCACTGAAGCTTTCTTT. Translated, it gives CASSTWTGSPTEAFF. The rearrangement joins TRBV7-2 to TRBJ1-1, with 8 bases identical to TRBD1. The CDR3 totals 15 residues. Germline CDR1 SGHTA, CDR2 FQGNSA. The ends lost 5 bases at V and 4 bases at J; junction bases unmatched: 9. Combining the CDR3 with reference TRBV7-2 and TRBJ1-1 gives the whole variable domain GAGVSQSPSNKVTEKGKDVELRCDPISGHTALYWYRQSLGQGLEFLIYFQGNSAPDKSGLPSDRFSAERTGGSVSTLTIQRTQQEDSAVYLCASSTWTGSPTEAFFGQGTRLTVV.

The chain is built from TRBV5-4 and TRBJ2-7, with 12 bases identical to TRBD2. Germline values: CDR1 SGHNT, CDR2 YYREEE (reference sequence). CDR3 length: 18 residues. V was clipped by 2 bases and J by 0 bases; unmatched bases: 9. CDR3 DNA: TGTGCCAGCAGCTTCACCGGACTAGCGGGGCATAGCTCCTACGAGCAGTACTTC. Its protein product is CASSFTGLAGHSSYEQYF.

Here the CDR3 DNA reads TGTGCCAGCAGTGAGGGACAGGGGGCAGATACGCAGTATTTT. Translation gives CASSEGQGADTQYF. The V gene is TRBV6-4, the J gene TRBJ2-3, with 11 bases fitting TRBD1. Germline V gives CDR1 MRHNA, CDR2 SNTAGT. The CDR3 consists of 14 residues. Losses at the gene ends were 3 bases for V and 4 bases for J; bases not matched to a gene: 0.

This sequence joins TRBV27 and TRBJ1-5, with 7 bases that match TRBD1. Germline V lookup: CDR1 MNHEY, CDR2 SMNVEV (reference sequence). J lost 6 bases, V lost 8 bases, and 7 bases had no gene match. The CDR3 has 13 amino acids. The CDR3 reads CASGGTVGQPQHF. The CDR3, as DNA: TGTGCCAGCGGTGGGACAGTCGGTCAGCCCCAGCATTTT.

The chain uses TRBV9 and TRBJ1-2, with TRBD1 matching over 8 bases. Per the germline V gene, CDR1 is SGDLS and CDR2 is YYNGEE. The J segment lost 4 bases and the V segment lost 4 bases, leaving 6 bases of the junction unmatched. The CDR3 covers 14 residues. The CDR3 DNA sequence: TGTGCCAGCAGCCCCCGGACAGGGACCTATGGCTACACCTTC. Protein product: CASSPRTGTYGYTF.

This clone was counted once. The CDR3 spells CASSPGKDIYKSRANVLTF. CDR3 nucleotides: TGTGCCAGCTCACCCGGGAAGGACATTTACAAAAGTCGGGCCAACGTCCTGACTTTC. V and J are TRBV18 and TRBJ2-6, with D perhaps being TRBD1 or TRBD2 (5 bases each). CDR1 and CDR2 from the germline V gene are KGHSH and LQKENI. V shed 3 bases and J shed 5 bases, with 23 bases lying between them. The CDR3 spans 19 residues.

The rearrangement links TRBV2 to TRBJ1-2, with TRBD1 as a possible D gene (5 bases). The CDR3 spans 12 residues. The V gene's germline CDR1 is SNHLY and CDR2 FYNNEI. Trimming took 7 bases from V and 5 from J, leaving 11 bases between them. The CDR3 region has the DNA TGTGCCAGCACTCAGGGTAGTTATGGCTACACCTTC. It codes for CASTQGSYGYTF.

CDR3 residues: CASSKAAYEKLFF. CDR3 sequence (DNA): TGTGCCAGCTCAAAGGCGGCTTATGAAAAACTGTTTTTT. The V and J genes are TRBV18 and TRBJ1-4; D ambiguous. V was cut by 5 bases and J by 6 bases, with 10 bases left in between. Germline CDR1 is KGHSH and CDR2 is LQKENI. The CDR3 totals 13 residues.

The DNA of the CDR3 is TGTGCCAGCAGCCCCACCGGGACAGGAGCCTACGAGCAGTACTTC. Translated: CASSPTGTGAYEQYF. The V call is TRBV7-2, the J call TRBJ2-7; 8 positions match TRBD1. The CDR3 has 15 residues. Per the germline V gene, CDR1 is SGHTA and CDR2 is FQGNSA. The V and J ends lost 5 bases and 2 bases, in that order; junction bases with no gene match: 8.

The chain has TRBV29-1 and TRBJ1-1, with D hard to call. CDR3 length equals 14 residues. With 2 bases removed from V and 0 bases from J, the gap between germline ends came to 10 bases. Germline CDR1 reads SQVTM; CDR2 reads ANQGSEA. CDR3 region: CSVESPGMNTEAFF. CDR3 DNA sequence: TGCAGCGTTGAATCTCCGGGAATGAACACTGAAGCTTTCTTT.

The chain recombines TRBV13 with TRBJ2-3; 13 nucleotides match TRBD2. The CDR3 has 17 residues. The J segment lost 8 bases and the V segment lost 0 bases, leaving 8 bases of the junction unmatched. Germline V gives CDR1 PRHDT, CDR2 FYEKMQ (reference sequence). For the CDR3, the DNA is TGTGCCAGCAGCTTAGGTTCCGGGACTAGCGGGGTTGGTACGCAGTATTTT. It encodes CASSLGSGTSGVGTQYF.

The chain uses TRBV15 and TRBJ2-1; 9 bases map to TRBD2. CDR3 length equals 17 residues. Germline-derived CDR1 and CDR2 are LNHNV and YYDKDF (reference sequence). Trimming cost V 1 base and J 8 bases; bases outside gene matches: 12. The CDR3 bases are TGTGCCACCAGCAGAGCACGGAGTGGCGGGAGGGCGTATGAGCAGTTCTTC. Translating it yields CATSRARSGGRAYEQFF.

The chain is built from TRBV5-1 and TRBJ2-7, with 8 bases identical to TRBD2. The CDR3 extends over 15 amino acids. The V and J ends lost 6 bases and 2 bases, in that order; junction bases with no gene match: 10. CDR1 SGHRS and CDR2 YFSETQ come from the germline V gene. This CDR3 reads CASNWDGTRTYEQYF. The CDR3 DNA reads as TGCGCCAGCAACTGGGACGGGACTAGAACCTACGAGCAGTACTTC.

This rearrangement joins TRBV5-5 to TRBJ2-5; D not resolved. Between the trimmed V and J ends, which lost 0 bases and 1 base, there was a span of 13 bases. Germline-derived CDR1 and CDR2 are SGHKS and YYEKEE (reference sequence). This CDR3 spans 16 amino acids. CDR3 region: CASSLVGMGSQETQYF. CDR3 coding DNA: TGTGCCAGCAGCTTGGTCGGTATGGGAAGCCAAGAGACCCAGTACTTC.

The chain employs TRBV19 and TRBJ2-3; the D gene is possibly TRBD2 (6 bases). V was clipped by 7 bases and J by 2 bases, with 13 bases between them. In germline, CDR1 is LNHDA, CDR2 SQIVND (reference sequence). CDR3 length: 14 residues. For the CDR3, the DNA is TGTGCCAGTACTCCGGGGGACCCCACAGATACGCAGTATTTT. Amino acids: CASTPGDPTDTQYF.

The chain joins TRBV5-4 to TRBJ2-3; 10 nucleotides line up with TRBD2. J was trimmed by 0 bases and V by 7 bases; bases with no gene match: 2. CDR3 length: 14 residues. Germline values: CDR1 SGHNT, CDR2 YYREEE (reference sequence). CDR3 sequence: CASLTSGSTDTQYF. As DNA, the CDR3 is TGTGCCAGCTTGACTAGCGGGAGCACAGATACGCAGTATTTT.

The chain combines TRBV6-5 with TRBJ1-2; D unresolved. This CDR3 contains 14 residues. V lost 2 bases to trimming and J lost 4 bases, with 11 bases between them. Per germline, CDR1 MNHEY and CDR2 SVGAGI. CDR3 residues: CASSYVGVGYGYTF. CDR3 nucleotides: TGTGCCAGCAGTTACGTCGGGGTTGGCTATGGCTACACCTTC.

V and J are TRBV5-1 and TRBJ2-4; D remains ambiguous. Germline V gene data show CDR1 as SGHRS and CDR2 as YFSETQ. There are 16 residues in the CDR3. Deletions cut 0 bases from V and 0 bases from J, with 10 bases between. The CDR3 is CASSLASGLAKNIQYF. Written as DNA, the CDR3 is TGCGCCAGCAGCTTGGCCAGTGGGCTAGCCAAAAACATTCAGTACTTC.

V and J are TRBV7-2 and TRBJ2-5; D is undetermined. V was trimmed by 1 base and J by 1 base, leaving 7 bases between them. The CDR3 length is 14 residues. The V gene's germline CDR1 is SGHTA and CDR2 FQGNSA. The CDR3 DNA reads TGTGCCAGCAGCTTAGACAGCTCCCAAGAGACCCAGTACTTC. As protein: CASSLDSSQETQYF.